The rows below give T cell receptor beta chains drawn from one sample of a study of cytomegalovirus exposure and HLA in healthy donors. The table came from immunoSEQ multiplex PCR; TCRdb's copy has only in-frame clones and leaves some out. The sample holds around 100,000 clones, approximately 80% seen once. Sequencing was done on a sample of PBMCs. The source of these receptors is a woman in her twenties or thirties in good health and CMV-seropositive. The CDR3 runs from the conserved cysteine through the conserved F or W. The order of the fields is J gene, clone size, D gene, CDR3 length, V gene, CDR3 protein, CDR3 DNA. The D gene is left open where the match is weak. Size is omitted from some rows. Given values are once, few, many or a class for expanded clones.

j_call: TRBJ1-1; clone_size: -; d_call: TRBD1; cdr3_length: 17; v_call: TRBV9; cdr3_aa: CASTTAPDRDRNTEAFF; cdr3_nt: TGTGCCAGCACCACCGCCCCCGACAGGGACCGAAACACTGAAGCTTTTTTT
j_call: TRBJ1-2; clone_size: -; d_call: -; cdr3_length: 14; v_call: TRBV6-5; cdr3_aa: CASSGTGSAYGYTF; cdr3_nt: TGTGCCAGCAGTGGAACAGGGAGTGCCTATGGCTACACCTTC
j_call: TRBJ1-2; clone_size: -; d_call: TRBD1; cdr3_length: 16; v_call: TRBV19; cdr3_aa: CASSISQGGGDYGYTF; cdr3_nt: TGTGCCAGTAGTATATCACAGGGGGGAGGGGACTATGGCTACACCTTC
j_call: TRBJ1-2; clone_size: -; d_call: -; cdr3_length: 16; v_call: TRBV19; cdr3_aa: CASSIGTGKEGYGYTF; cdr3_nt: TGTGCCAGTAGTATAGGTACGGGAAAGGAAGGGTATGGCTACACCTTC
j_call: TRBJ2-3; clone_size: -; d_call: -; cdr3_length: 15; v_call: TRBV19; cdr3_aa: CASSPMGQRTDTQYF; cdr3_nt: TGTGCCAGTAGCCCCATGGGGCAGCGCACAGATACGCAGTATTTT
j_call: TRBJ2-7; clone_size: -; d_call: -; cdr3_length: 14; v_call: TRBV27; cdr3_aa: CASSLAGVGYEQYF; cdr3_nt: TGTGCCAGCAGTTTGGCCGGGGTGGGGTACGAGCAGTACTTC
j_call: TRBJ2-5; clone_size: -; d_call: -; cdr3_length: 15; v_call: TRBV2; cdr3_aa: CASSEGPGSSETQYF; cdr3_nt: TGTGCCAGCAGTGAAGGCCCCGGGTCCAGTGAGACCCAGTACTTC
j_call: TRBJ1-2; clone_size: -; d_call: -; cdr3_length: 14; v_call: TRBV9; cdr3_aa: CASSVDSSNYGYTF; cdr3_nt: TGTGCCAGCAGCGTGGACAGTAGCAACTATGGCTACACCTTC
j_call: TRBJ1-1; clone_size: -; d_call: -; cdr3_length: 14; v_call: TRBV5-1; cdr3_aa: CASSLGQMNTEAFF; cdr3_nt: TGCGCCAGCAGCTTGGGACAGATGAACACTGAAGCTTTCTTT
j_call: TRBJ1-1; clone_size: -; d_call: TRBD1; cdr3_length: 14; v_call: TRBV14; cdr3_aa: CASSPGTGTTEAFF; cdr3_nt: TGTGCCAGCAGCCCCGGGACAGGGACCACTGAAGCTTTCTTT
j_call: TRBJ2-1; clone_size: few; d_call: TRBD2; cdr3_length: 17; v_call: TRBV9; cdr3_aa: CASSPPSGDSGINEQFF; cdr3_nt: TGTGCCAGCAGCCCCCCCAGCGGCGATAGCGGGATTAATGAGCAGTTCTTC
j_call: TRBJ2-1; clone_size: -; d_call: TRBD1; cdr3_length: 15; v_call: TRBV28; cdr3_aa: CASSSGTVSNNEQFF; cdr3_nt: TGTGCCAGCAGTTCCGGGACAGTTTCTAACAATGAGCAGTTCTTC
j_call: TRBJ2-7; clone_size: -; d_call: -; cdr3_length: 14; v_call: TRBV5-1; cdr3_aa: CASSLVAGSYEQYF; cdr3_nt: TGCGCCAGCAGCTTGGTGGCAGGGTCCTACGAGCAGTACTTC
j_call: TRBJ2-1; clone_size: -; d_call: -; cdr3_length: 16; v_call: TRBV7-6; cdr3_aa: CASSLGQVYSYNEQFF; cdr3_nt: TGTGCCAGCAGCTTAGGACAGGTTTACTCCTACAATGAGCAGTTCTTC
j_call: TRBJ2-7; clone_size: -; d_call: -; cdr3_length: 13; v_call: TRBV6-1; cdr3_aa: CASGHRDSYEQYF; cdr3_nt: TGTGCCAGCGGTCACAGGGATAGCTACGAGCAGTACTTC
j_call: TRBJ1-1; clone_size: -; d_call: -; cdr3_length: 13; v_call: TRBV11-2; cdr3_aa: CASSLDGPGEAFF; cdr3_nt: TGTGCCAGCAGCTTAGATGGGCCAGGTGAAGCTTTCTTT
j_call: TRBJ2-2; clone_size: -; d_call: -; cdr3_length: 15; v_call: TRBV7-3; cdr3_aa: CASSPGRGGTGELFF; cdr3_nt: TGTGCCAGCAGCCCCGGAAGGGGAGGCACCGGGGAGCTGTTTTTT
j_call: TRBJ1-4; clone_size: few; d_call: -; cdr3_length: 13; v_call: TRBV19; cdr3_aa: CASSNRGSEKLFF; cdr3_nt: TGTGCCAGTAGTAATCGGGGTAGTGAAAAACTGTTTTTT
j_call: TRBJ2-7; clone_size: -; d_call: -; cdr3_length: 13; v_call: TRBV5-1; cdr3_aa: CASSLGQRYEQYF; cdr3_nt: TGCGCCAGCAGCTTGGGACAGCGATACGAGCAGTACTTC
j_call: TRBJ2-7; clone_size: -; d_call: -; cdr3_length: 12; v_call: TRBV6-5; cdr3_aa: CASSLDRRAQYF; cdr3_nt: TGTGCCAGCAGCCTAGATCGCAGGGCGCAGTACTTC
j_call: TRBJ1-1; clone_size: -; d_call: -; cdr3_length: 12; v_call: TRBV5-8; cdr3_aa: CASSLEGIGTFF; cdr3_nt: TGTGCCAGCAGCTTGGAGGGGATTGGAACTTTCTTT
j_call: TRBJ2-1; clone_size: -; d_call: -; cdr3_length: 14; v_call: TRBV11-1; cdr3_aa: CASSRRGRQDEQFF; cdr3_nt: TGTGCCAGCAGCAGAAGGGGGAGACAGGACGAGCAGTTCTTC
j_call: TRBJ2-7; clone_size: few; d_call: TRBD2; cdr3_length: 16; v_call: TRBV19; cdr3_aa: CATTPRLAGAPDEQYF; cdr3_nt: TGTGCCACCACCCCTAGACTAGCGGGAGCCCCCGACGAGCAGTACTTC
j_call: TRBJ1-3; clone_size: -; d_call: -; cdr3_length: 15; v_call: TRBV6-5; cdr3_aa: CASRDVGSSGNTIYF; cdr3_nt: TGTGCCAGCAGGGACGTTGGGAGCTCTGGAAACACCATATATTTT
j_call: TRBJ1-2; clone_size: -; d_call: TRBD1; cdr3_length: 14; v_call: TRBV5-5; cdr3_aa: CASSLTGVNYGYTF; cdr3_nt: TGTGCCAGCAGCTTGACAGGGGTTAACTATGGCTACACCTTC
j_call: TRBJ1-1; clone_size: -; d_call: TRBD1; cdr3_length: 18; v_call: TRBV10-3; cdr3_aa: CAISVQQGGGQGNTEAFF; cdr3_nt: TGTGCCATCAGTGTCCAACAAGGCGGGGGACAGGGGAACACTGAAGCTTTCTTT
j_call: TRBJ2-1; clone_size: -; d_call: -; cdr3_length: 15; v_call: TRBV29-1; cdr3_aa: CSVDPGRGVYNEQFF; cdr3_nt: TGCAGCGTTGATCCTGGGCGGGGCGTTTACAATGAGCAGTTCTTC
j_call: TRBJ2-1; clone_size: -; d_call: TRBD2; cdr3_length: 15; v_call: TRBV14; cdr3_aa: CASSRGLAAYNEQFF; cdr3_nt: TGTGCCAGCAGCCGGGGACTAGCGGCGTACAATGAGCAGTTCTTC
j_call: TRBJ1-1; clone_size: -; d_call: -; cdr3_length: 14; v_call: TRBV5-1; cdr3_aa: CAGSGGSGYTEAFF; cdr3_nt: TGCGCCGGCAGCGGAGGTTCTGGGTACACTGAAGCTTTCTTT
j_call: TRBJ2-7; clone_size: -; d_call: -; cdr3_length: 12; v_call: TRBV7-9; cdr3_aa: CSSSPIPYEQYF; cdr3_nt: TGTTCCAGCAGCCCAATCCCCTACGAGCAGTACTTC
j_call: TRBJ1-4; clone_size: -; d_call: -; cdr3_length: 13; v_call: TRBV30; cdr3_aa: CAWSVGASKKLFF; cdr3_nt: TGTGCCTGGAGTGTAGGGGCCAGTAAAAAACTGTTTTTT
j_call: TRBJ2-1; clone_size: -; d_call: TRBD2; cdr3_length: 17; v_call: TRBV13; cdr3_aa: CASSLWYSGSSYNEQFF; cdr3_nt: TGTGCCAGCAGCTTATGGTATAGCGGGAGTTCCTACAATGAGCAGTTCTTC
j_call: TRBJ2-7; clone_size: -; d_call: TRBD2; cdr3_length: 15; v_call: TRBV10-3; cdr3_aa: CAIRVAGGNSYEQYF; cdr3_nt: TGTGCCATCAGAGTAGCGGGAGGGAACTCCTACGAGCAGTACTTC
j_call: TRBJ1-5; clone_size: -; d_call: TRBD1; cdr3_length: 15; v_call: TRBV4-1; cdr3_aa: CASSQLGQGNQPQHF; cdr3_nt: TGCGCCAGCAGCCAATTGGGACAGGGGAATCAGCCCCAGCATTTT
j_call: TRBJ1-3; clone_size: -; d_call: -; cdr3_length: 17; v_call: TRBV4-1; cdr3_aa: CASSQVVRVLSGNTIYF; cdr3_nt: TGCGCCAGCAGCCAAGTAGTGAGGGTCCTCTCTGGAAACACCATATATTTT
j_call: TRBJ1-1; clone_size: -; d_call: -; cdr3_length: 18; v_call: TRBV5-1; cdr3_aa: CASSLESRAQGRNTEAFF; cdr3_nt: TGCGCCAGCAGCTTGGAAAGCCGGGCGCAGGGGAGAAACACTGAAGCTTTCTTT
j_call: TRBJ1-2; clone_size: -; d_call: -; cdr3_length: 20; v_call: TRBV5-1; cdr3_aa: CASSLSLGGPRQGKNYGYTF; cdr3_nt: TGCGCCAGCAGCTTGTCATTGGGGGGGCCCAGACAAGGGAAGAACTATGGCTACACCTTC
j_call: TRBJ1-5; clone_size: -; d_call: -; cdr3_length: 15; v_call: TRBV7-2; cdr3_aa: CASTPPGGGNQPQHF; cdr3_nt: TGTGCCAGCACTCCCCCGGGGGGCGGGAATCAGCCCCAGCATTTT
j_call: TRBJ2-7; clone_size: -; d_call: TRBD2; cdr3_length: 14; v_call: TRBV6-5; cdr3_aa: CASSYAGGSYEQYF; cdr3_nt: TGTGCCAGCAGTTATGCGGGAGGTTCCTACGAGCAGTACTTC
j_call: TRBJ2-3; clone_size: -; d_call: TRBD2; cdr3_length: 17; v_call: TRBV7-2; cdr3_aa: CASSLGLAGGSSDTQYF; cdr3_nt: TGTGCCAGCAGCTTAGGACTAGCGGGGGGGAGCTCAGATACGCAGTATTTT
j_call: TRBJ2-4; clone_size: -; d_call: -; cdr3_length: 14; v_call: TRBV29-1; cdr3_aa: CSVEDRQAKNIQYF; cdr3_nt: TGCAGCGTTGAAGATCGCCAGGCCAAAAACATTCAGTACTTC
j_call: TRBJ1-5; clone_size: -; d_call: -; cdr3_length: 14; v_call: TRBV29-1; cdr3_aa: CSVAQSFSNQPQHF; cdr3_nt: TGCAGCGTTGCACAGAGCTTTAGCAATCAGCCCCAGCATTTT
j_call: TRBJ1-4; clone_size: -; d_call: TRBD1; cdr3_length: 15; v_call: TRBV27; cdr3_aa: CASSSRQGRYEKLFF; cdr3_nt: TGTGCCAGCAGCTCTAGACAGGGTCGGTACGAAAAACTGTTTTTT
j_call: TRBJ1-2; clone_size: -; d_call: TRBD1; cdr3_length: 13; v_call: TRBV10-2; cdr3_aa: CASIQTGRYGYTF; cdr3_nt: TGCGCCAGCATACAGACAGGGCGGTATGGCTACACCTTC
j_call: TRBJ1-1; clone_size: -; d_call: -; cdr3_length: 13; v_call: TRBV6-5; cdr3_aa: CASSRDRYEVAFF; cdr3_nt: TGTGCCAGCAGTCGCGACAGGTACGAAGTGGCTTTCTTT
j_call: TRBJ1-1; clone_size: -; d_call: TRBD1; cdr3_length: 13; v_call: TRBV19; cdr3_aa: CASVGQGSTEAFF; cdr3_nt: TGTGCCAGTGTAGGACAGGGAAGCACTGAAGCTTTCTTT
j_call: TRBJ2-7; clone_size: -; d_call: TRBD1; cdr3_length: 15; v_call: TRBV7-9; cdr3_aa: CASSPPGQPTYEQYF; cdr3_nt: TGTGCCAGCAGCCCACCGGGACAGCCAACCTACGAGCAGTACTTC
j_call: TRBJ2-7; clone_size: -; d_call: -; cdr3_length: 15; v_call: TRBV5-1; cdr3_aa: CASSLSRGSSYEQYF; cdr3_nt: TGCGCCAGCAGCTTGTCGAGGGGGAGCTCCTACGAGCAGTACTTC
j_call: TRBJ1-2; clone_size: once; d_call: TRBD1; cdr3_length: 16; v_call: TRBV2; cdr3_aa: CASSSSFDRGLGGYTF; cdr3_nt: TGTGCCAGCAGTTCTTCATTCGACAGGGGGCTTGGGGGCTACACCTTC
j_call: TRBJ1-2; clone_size: -; d_call: -; cdr3_length: 13; v_call: TRBV7-9; cdr3_aa: CASSLGSGYGYTF; cdr3_nt: TGTGCCAGCAGCTTAGGTAGCGGCTATGGCTACACCTTC
j_call: TRBJ1-2; clone_size: -; d_call: TRBD1; cdr3_length: 20; v_call: TRBV11-3; cdr3_aa: CASSSQGRFGQGGINYGYTF; cdr3_nt: TGTGCCAGCAGCTCCCAGGGTCGATTTGGACAGGGGGGTATTAACTATGGCTACACCTTC
j_call: TRBJ2-7; clone_size: -; d_call: TRBD2; cdr3_length: 14; v_call: TRBV2; cdr3_aa: CASNRLAGVAEQYF; cdr3_nt: TGTGCCAGTAACAGACTAGCGGGAGTGGCAGAGCAGTACTTC